The 21 T cell receptor beta chains presented below share a single source sample, sequenced in a study of blood T cell repertoires in COVID-19. TCRdb's copy holds only in-frame clones and misses some; the assay was immunoSEQ multiplex PCR. The sample lists about 260,000 clones, about 87% occurring once. The source material was peripheral blood. Every receptor here comes from a woman between 40 and 55 years old with acute or convalescent COVID-19.

The chain employs TRBV27 and TRBJ2-1; TRBD2 matches 8 bases. The CDR3 is 15 amino acids. V lost 3 bases and J lost 5; bases outside the gene matches: 6. Germline loops: CDR1 MNHEY, CDR2 SMNVEV (reference sequence). CDR3 DNA sequence: TGTGCCAGCAGTTTCTCCGGGGGGGCCCACAATGAGCAGTTCTTC. The encoded protein is CASSFSGGAHNEQFF.

The CDR3 DNA sequence: TGTGCCACAAGTTCTTCCGGGACAGGGGCCGACCCTTATGGCTACACCTTC. Translation gives CATSSSGTGADPYGYTF. This chain joins TRBV19 and TRBJ1-2; 10 nucleotides match TRBD1. Germline values: CDR1 LNHDA, CDR2 SQIVND (reference sequence). V was pared by 10 bases and J by 5 bases, with 19 bases of the junction left unmatched. The CDR3 loop spans 17 amino acids. The full variable domain, completed using reference TRBV19 and TRBJ1-2, is DGGITQSPKYLFRKEGQNVTLSCEQNLNHDAMYWYRQDPGQGLRLIYYSQIVNDFQKGDIAEGYSVSREKKESFPLTVTSAQKNPTAFYLCATSSSGTGADPYGYTFGSGTRLTVV.

The chain has TRBV4-1 and TRBJ2-5; 7 bases align to TRBD1. Germline V gene lookup returns CDR1 MGHRA and CDR2 YSYEKL. V trimming: 1 base; J trimming: 7 bases; junction bases outside the gene matches: 9. The CDR3 loop spans 15 amino acids. CDR3 DNA sequence: TGCGCCAGCAGCCAAGGAGGGACAGTCGATAGGACCCAGTACTTC. Protein: CASSQGGTVDRTQYF.

The genes are TRBV24-1 and TRBJ1-5; D perhaps matches TRBD1 (6 bases). This CDR3 is 14 amino acids long. Trimming took off 3 bases at V and 6 bases at J, with 11 bases between the two ends. Germline loops: CDR1 KGHDR, CDR2 SFDVKD. In DNA, the CDR3 is TGTGCCACCAGTGATACAGGGTTAGGTCAGCCCCAGCATTTT. Translated: CATSDTGLGQPQHF.

This sequence joins TRBV7-9 and TRBJ1-6; 7 bases agree with TRBD1. This CDR3 region has 17 residues. Germline loops: CDR1 SEHNR, CDR2 FQNEAQ (reference sequence). The V gene end was trimmed by 3 bases and the J gene end by 0 bases; junction bases not matched to a gene: 5. The CDR3 sequence is CASSLGQPPSYNSPLHF. CDR3 in DNA: TGTGCCAGCAGCTTGGGACAGCCCCCCTCCTATAATTCACCCCTCCACTTT.

J is TRBJ2-5 and V is TRBV29-1; 12 bases fit TRBD2. The V gene's germline CDR1 is SQVTM and CDR2 ANQGSEA. With V trimmed by 6 bases and J by 2 bases, 1 base remained unmatched. The CDR3 is 13 residues long. The CDR3 reads CSVLAGGQETQYF. CDR3 nucleotides: TGCAGCGTCCTAGCGGGGGGGCAAGAGACCCAGTACTTC. Variable domain in full (rest from reference TRBV29-1 and TRBJ2-5): SAVISQKPSRDICQRGTSLTIQCQVDSQVTMMFWYRQQPGQSLTLIATANQGSEATYESGFVIDKFPISRPNLTFSTLTVSNMSPEDSSIYLCSVLAGGQETQYFGPGTRLLVL.

The chain is built from TRBV11-2 and TRBJ2-7; TRBD1 aligns across 8 bases. The CDR3 has 15 amino acids. Losses at the gene ends were 1 base for V and 3 bases for J; bases not matched to a gene: 5. Germline V CDR1 and CDR2: SGHAT, FQNNGV. The CDR3 sequence is CASSLGTGQIYEQYV. CDR3 bases: TGTGCCAGCAGCTTAGGGACAGGGCAGATCTACGAGCAGTACGTC.

The rearrangement joins TRBV16 to TRBJ2-1, with 11 bases lining up with TRBD2. The germline V gene encodes CDR1 KGHSY and CDR2 FQNENV. V dropped 6 bases and J dropped 8; count of bases not matched to a gene: 18. The length of the CDR3 is 18 residues. The CDR3 DNA sequence: TGTGCCAGCAGTCAACGAAGACTAGCGGGGAAGTCAGTAGATGAGCAGTTCTTC. Translation gives CASSQRRLAGKSVDEQFF.

The count of this clone is one. The chain combines TRBV10-3 with TRBJ1-6; D unclear. The CDR3 totals 15 residues. CDR1 and CDR2 from the germline V gene are ENHRY and SYGVKD. V lost 0 bases and J lost 8, with 11 bases in between. CDR3 bases: TGTGCCATCAGTGAGTCGCCGGACTCCTATTCACCCCTCCACTTT. As protein: CAISESPDSYSPLHF.

The chain carries TRBV10-3 and TRBJ1-1, with D possibly matching TRBD1 (5 bases). Trimming removed 4 bases from V and 0 bases from J, with 9 bases in between. The CDR3 is made up of 14 amino acids. CDR1 ENHRY and CDR2 SYGVKD come from the germline V gene. The CDR3 region is CAISVSGLNTEAFF. CDR3 nucleotide sequence: TGTGCCATCAGTGTATCAGGGCTGAACACTGAAGCTTTCTTT.

This clone was counted once. V is TRBV29-1 and J is TRBJ1-1; D not certain. Trimming shortened V by 7 bases and J by 4 bases, and 13 bases separated the two germline ends. The CDR3 covers 12 residues. Per the germline V gene, CDR1 is SQVTM and CDR2 is ANQGSEA. The CDR3 spells CSAEEGSTEAFF. Written as DNA, the CDR3 is TGCAGCGCCGAGGAGGGTAGCACTGAAGCTTTCTTT. The entire variable domain, with the rest obtained from reference TRBV29-1 and TRBJ1-1, is as follows: SAVISQKPSRDICQRGTSLTIQCQVDSQVTMMFWYRQQPGQSLTLIATANQGSEATYESGFVIDKFPISRPNLTFSTLTVSNMSPEDSSIYLCSAEEGSTEAFFGQGTRLTVV.

J is TRBJ2-5 and V is TRBV19; D may be TRBD2 (6 bases). The CDR3 has 15 amino acids. Germline V CDR1 and CDR2: LNHDA, SQIVND (reference sequence). Trimming pared 0 bases from V and 7 bases from J, leaving 15 bases between. This CDR3 reads CASSIDNGSGGTQYF. CDR3 DNA: TGTGCCAGTAGTATAGACAACGGGTCCGGGGGGACCCAGTACTTC.

This sequence joins TRBV7-8 and TRBJ2-2; D may be TRBD2 (6 bases). The V gene lost 1 base and the J gene lost 6 bases, with 21 bases spanning the gap. Germline-derived CDR1 and CDR2 are SGHVS and FQNEAQ. The CDR3 totals 18 residues. CDR3 sequence reads: CASSLDGQDGGVAGELFF. CDR3 nucleotide sequence: TGTGCCAGCAGCTTAGACGGTCAGGACGGCGGGGTCGCCGGGGAGCTGTTTTTT. Supplemented by reference TRBV7-8 and TRBJ2-2, the full variable domain reads GAGVSQSPRYKVAKRGQDVALRCDPISGHVSLFWYQQALGQGPEFLTYFQNEAQLDKSGLPSDRFFAERPEGSVSTLKIQRTQQEDSAVYLCASSLDGQDGGVAGELFFGEGSRLTVL.

The rearrangement links TRBV27 to TRBJ1-4, with D possibly TRBD1 on 6 matching bases. Germline V gives CDR1 MNHEY, CDR2 SMNVEV (reference sequence). The CDR3 loop spans 14 amino acids. Trimming removed 3 bases from V and 8 bases from J, with 13 bases in between. CDR3: CASSLTGLKEKLFF. As DNA, the CDR3 is TGTGCCAGCAGTTTGACAGGACTCAAAGAAAAACTGTTTTTT.

The V and J genes are TRBV5-4 and TRBJ2-7, with 7 bases aligning to TRBD1. Germline V lookup: CDR1 SGHNT, CDR2 YYREEE (reference sequence). The CDR3 spans 13 residues. V was clipped by 9 bases and J by 1 base; unmatched bases: 7. CDR3 loop: CATRDSGSYEQYV. The CDR3 nucleotides are TGTGCCACCCGGGACAGTGGTTCCTACGAGCAGTACGTC.

The chain joins TRBV24-1 to TRBJ2-3; D is unclear. The CDR3 runs 14 residues. The germline CDR1 and CDR2 sequences are KGHDR and SFDVKD. V lost 6 bases and J lost 1, with 10 bases in between. Here the CDR3 reads CATSNPGGTDTQYF. CDR3 coding DNA: TGTGCCACCAGTAACCCGGGTGGCACAGATACGCAGTATTTT.

The chain combines TRBV19 with TRBJ1-1; the match to TRBD1 covers 8 bases. This CDR3 is 14 amino acids long. Germline V gene sequence: CDR1 LNHDA, CDR2 SQIVND (reference sequence). V shed 5 bases and J 4 bases; nucleotides not matched to a gene: 6. The CDR3 coding sequence is TGTGCCAGTAGTGACAGGGGAAAGCGCACTGAAGCTTTCTTT. Translating it yields CASSDRGKRTEAFF.

This clone was detected a few times. The rearrangement joins TRBV27 to TRBJ1-5; weak D call: TRBD1 (5 bases). In germline, CDR1 is MNHEY, CDR2 SMNVEV (reference sequence). The CDR3 has 14 residues. The V and J ends lost 2 bases and 3 bases respectively, with 8 bases between them. Written as DNA, the CDR3 is TGTGCCAGCAGTTTAGGAGGGGCCAATCAGCCCCAGCATTTT. As protein: CASSLGGANQPQHF.

This rearrangement joins TRBV12-3 or TRBV12-4 to TRBJ1-2; unclear D gene. Trimming removed 5 bases from V and 3 bases from J, with 10 bases in between. The CDR3 spans 13 residues. The CDR3 loop is CASSPAGYYGYTF. The CDR3 bases are TGTGCCAGCAGTCCAGCGGGGTACTATGGCTACACCTTC.

The chain carries TRBV6-1 and TRBJ1-1; a weak D match, TRBD1 (6 bases). V dropped 4 bases and J dropped 1 base, with 13 bases sitting between them. The germline V gene has CDR1 MNHNS and CDR2 SASEGT. The CDR3 runs to 15 residues. The CDR3 sequence is CASSVQGVGNTEAFF. CDR3 nucleotide sequence: TGTGCCAGCAGTGTACAGGGTGTTGGGAACACTGAAGCTTTCTTT.

The chain links TRBV19 to TRBJ1-2, with D unclear. V was clipped by 1 base and J by 2 bases, with 23 bases between them. CDR1 and CDR2 (germline): LNHDA, SQIVND (reference sequence). CDR3 length equals 19 residues. The CDR3, as DNA: TGTGCCAGTAGTATAGGAGTGAGAGATGACGAGCGGGAGAACTATGGCTACACCTTC. This gives the protein CASSIGVRDDERENYGYTF.